This T cell receptor beta chain emerged from a study of blood T cells in healthy people across ages. This CDR3 is 15 amino acids long. V trimming: 6 bases; J trimming: 3 bases; junction bases outside the gene matches: 7. The use of a sample-barcoded 5' primer and a J-beta primer mix characterized a second PCR of about 6 to 12 cycles. Every cDNA molecule bore a tag from a template-switch adaptor containing 12 random nucleotides. TCRdb re-called the 5' RACE reads through MiXCR, storing one row per CDR3 protein. The sample has 500,000 to 650,000 distinct CDR3 sequences; about 27% are singletons. The sample was also linked to a second study, of T cells of mothers and their children.

This receptor was identified in a boy between 2 and 10 years old in good health. Input material: blood. This chain joins TRBV12-3 or TRBV12-4 and TRBJ2-1, with 8 bases lining up with TRBD1. DNA of the CDR3: TGTGCCAGCAGCCCCGGACAGGGAAACTACAATGAGCAGTTCTTC. Translated: CASSPGQGNYNEQFF.